These T cell receptor beta chains were read from a single sample in a study of blood T cell repertoires in COVID-19. Generated by immunoSEQ multiplex PCR, the TCRdb table keeps only in-frame clones and is missing some. The sample shows some 86,000 clones, around 80% of them seen only once. Material: peripheral blood. These receptors were taken from a woman of 80 years or more with active or convalescent COVID-19. Each CDR3 is given with its conserved first and last residue. The D gene is left open where the match is weak. Clone size is stated in some rows and not others, as once, few, many or a class when expanded.

NA,NA,TRBV15,TRBJ2-1,CATSRGGLSAQEQFF,TGTGCCACCAGCAGGGGGGGACTCTCGGCACAAGAGCAGTTCTTC
few,TRBD2,TRBV9,TRBJ2-1,CASSVEAGFRDEQFF,TGTGCCAGCAGCGTGGAAGCGGGGTTCAGGGATGAGCAGTTCTTC
NA,NA,TRBV11-1,TRBJ1-4,CASSEGWGEKLFF,TGTGCCAGCAGCGAGGGCTGGGGAGAAAAACTGTTTTTT
NA,NA,TRBV5-1,TRBJ1-2,CASSLGRVTGPNYGYTF,TGCGCCAGCAGCTTGGGAAGGGTTACAGGCCCCAACTATGGCTACACCTTC
NA,NA,TRBV12-3/TRBV12-4,TRBJ1-4,CASRPGFNEKLFF,TGTGCCAGCAGACCGGGGTTTAATGAAAAACTGTTTTTT
NA,NA,TRBV3-1/TRBV3-2,TRBJ2-7,CASSQERGRTSEQYF,TGTGCCAGCAGCCAAGAGCGTGGGAGGACGAGCGAGCAGTACTTC
NA,NA,TRBV4-1,TRBJ1-1,CASSHLSGIQTEAFF,TGCGCCAGCAGCCACCTTTCAGGGATTCAGACTGAAGCTTTCTTT
NA,NA,TRBV27,TRBJ2-1,CASSLTWGPNEQFF,TGTGCCAGCAGTTTAACATGGGGCCCCAATGAGCAGTTCTTC
NA,TRBD1,TRBV5-1,TRBJ2-7,CASSGGQGWAYEQYF,TGCGCCAGCAGCGGAGGACAGGGATGGGCCTACGAGCAGTACTTC
NA,TRBD1,TRBV3-1/TRBV3-2,TRBJ1-2,CASSQEGTVNNYGYTF,TGTGCCAGCAGCCAAGAGGGGACAGTGAATAACTATGGCTACACCTTC
once,NA,TRBV4-2,TRBJ2-7,CASSPYAGDTYEQYF,TGTGCCAGCAGCCCGTATGCGGGCGACACCTACGAGCAGTACTTC
NA,NA,TRBV6-1,TRBJ1-3,CASSESRRGLSGNTIYF,TGTGCCAGCAGTGAAAGCCGTAGGGGACTCTCTGGAAACACCATATATTTT
NA,TRBD2,TRBV3-1/TRBV3-2,TRBJ2-5,CASSPPRKRENQETQYF,TGTGCCAGCAGCCCCCCCCGGAAGCGGGAGAACCAAGAGACCCAGTACTTC
once,NA,TRBV28,TRBJ1-3,CASRAITSGNTIYF,TGTGCCAGCAGGGCCATCACCTCTGGAAACACCATATATTTT
NA,TRBD1,TRBV5-1,TRBJ2-7,CASSLDRGLYEQYF,TGCGCCAGCAGCTTGGACAGGGGGCTGTACGAGCAGTACTTC
NA,NA,TRBV20-1,TRBJ2-1,CSARELLEQFF,TGCAGTGCTAGAGAACTCCTCGAGCAGTTCTTC
NA,TRBD2,TRBV12-3/TRBV12-4,TRBJ2-3,CASSSTSARYF,TGTGCCAGCTCATCGACTAGCGCAAGGTATTTT
few,TRBD1,TRBV19,TRBJ1-2,CASSITGVQRGYTF,TGTGCCAGTAGTATCACAGGGGTGCAGCGTGGCTACACCTTC
NA,NA,TRBV19,TRBJ2-3,CASRQDASTDTQYF,TGTGCCAGTAGGCAGGATGCCAGCACAGATACGCAGTATTTT
NA,TRBD1,TRBV13,TRBJ2-6,CASSLWTGDVLTF,TGTGCCAGCAGCTTATGGACAGGGGACGTCCTGACTTTC